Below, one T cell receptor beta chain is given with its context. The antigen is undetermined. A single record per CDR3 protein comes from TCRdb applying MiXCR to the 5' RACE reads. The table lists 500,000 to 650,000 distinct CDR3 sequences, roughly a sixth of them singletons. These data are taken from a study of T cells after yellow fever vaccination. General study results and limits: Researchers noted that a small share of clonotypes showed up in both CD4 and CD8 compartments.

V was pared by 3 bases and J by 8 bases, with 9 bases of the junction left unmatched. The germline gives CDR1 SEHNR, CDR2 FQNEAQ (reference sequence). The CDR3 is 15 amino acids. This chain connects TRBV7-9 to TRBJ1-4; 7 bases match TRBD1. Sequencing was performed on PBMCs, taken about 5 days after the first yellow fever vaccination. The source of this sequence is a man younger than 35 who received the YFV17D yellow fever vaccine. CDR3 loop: CASSLGDRGREKLFF. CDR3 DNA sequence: TGTGCCAGCAGCTTGGGGGACAGAGGGAGAGAAAAACTGTTTTTT.